The source of this TCR beta chain is a study of T-cell reconstitution after alpha-beta-depleted transplantation in children. Whole-study findings and limits: Where some patients showed high TCRbeta diversity at day 60, it came from recipient T cells and thymic progenitors that had survived. Two months or so post-transplant, alpha-beta T cells reportedly derived from several hundred expanded graft clones. Fresh T-cell production supplied most of the T-cell counts and diversity seen one year after transplant.

The library targeted TCRbeta and was prepared with unique molecular identifiers. TCRdb re-analysed the PCR reads in MiXCR, keeping a single row per CDR3 protein. The sample records fewer than 1 million distinct CDR3 sequences, approximately 15% being singletons. A note on this clonotype: Antigen specificity is unknown.

V lost 0 bases, J lost 6 bases, and 3 bases lay in between. CDR1 KGHDR and CDR2 SFDVKD come from the germline V gene. CDR3 size: 12 residues. The sample here was PBMCs, mostly from graft donor cells, taken 360 days after TCRalphabeta/CD19-depleted stem cell transplant. The chain employs TRBV24-1 and TRBJ2-3; D gene uncertain. The receptor's source is a male patient younger than 18 who had a stem cell transplant for acute lymphoblastic leukemia, so the T cells may come from the graft donor. CDR3 nucleotides: TGTGCCACCAGTGATTTGAGCGATACGCAGTATTTT. Translation gives CATSDLSDTQYF.